The next 11 T cell receptor beta chains were all read from a single sample in a study of Ad26.COV2.S vaccination and SARS-CoV-2 variants. Repertoires were generated with immunoSEQ multiplex PCR, while TCRdb's copy carries only in-frame clones and drops some. This table holds 350,000 to 450,000 clones, around 90% found once. The sequences come from peripheral blood, collected after recovery from COVID-19. The receptors were sampled from a human donor who had recovered from COVID-19.

This chain links TRBV6-5 with TRBJ1-1; D remains ambiguous. CDR1 is MNHEY, CDR2 SVGAGI, per germline. The CDR3 consists of 13 residues. V was trimmed by 11 bases and J by 4 bases, leaving 17 bases between them. The CDR3 sequence is CAAPAGETTEAFF. The CDR3 DNA reads as TGTGCCGCTCCGGCAGGAGAGACCACTGAAGCTTTCTTT.

The chain links TRBV29-1 to TRBJ1-2; 9 bases line up with TRBD1. From germline, CDR1 is SQVTM and CDR2 ANQGSEA. The trim removed 6 bases at V and 0 bases at J, leaving 14 bases unmatched. The CDR3 spans 17 residues. CDR3 amino acids: CSVHGQGTPNANYGYTF. CDR3 sequence (DNA): TGCAGCGTCCATGGACAGGGGACACCGAATGCTAACTATGGCTACACCTTC.

This clone was observed once. CDR3 bases: TGTGCCATCAGTGAGAGGTCCGGGGAGCTGTTTTTT. This codes for CAISERSGELFF. This chain joins TRBV10-3 and TRBJ2-2; D gene unclear. The CDR3 is 12 amino acids. Germline V gene data show CDR1 as ENHRY and CDR2 as SYGVKD. The ends were cut back, 2 bases at V and 6 bases at J, with 4 bases in the middle.

The chain is built from TRBV2 and TRBJ2-1; 9 nucleotides agree with TRBD2. The germline gives CDR1 SNHLY, CDR2 FYNNEI. This CDR3 has 14 residues. Trimming cost V 10 bases and J 7 bases; bases outside gene matches: 11. CDR3 DNA sequence: TGTGCCACCCGTAGCGGGGGAATCGCTAATGAGCAGTTCTTC. It specifies CATRSGGIANEQFF.

This clone was counted once. The V gene is TRBV2, the J gene TRBJ1-2; no firm D call. The CDR3 contains 13 residues. Trimming left V 3 bases short and J 4 bases short, with 9 bases between. CDR1 and CDR2 (germline): SNHLY, FYNNEI. CDR3 DNA: TGTGCCAGCAGTGACCAACCCCGCTATGGCTACACCTTC. As protein: CASSDQPRYGYTF. The full variable domain, in which reference TRBV2 and TRBJ1-2 provide the parts outside the CDR3, is EPEVTQTPSHQVTQMGQEVILRCVPISNHLYFYWYRQILGQKVEFLVSFYNNEISEKSEIFDDQFSVERPDGSNFTLKIRSTKLEDSAMYFCASSDQPRYGYTFGSGTRLTVV.

The sample holds one count of this clone. The chain carries TRBV9 and TRBJ2-1; 12 bases are shared with TRBD2. This CDR3 comprises 17 residues. Germline V lookup: CDR1 SGDLS, CDR2 YYNGEE. Trimming cost V 4 bases and J 2 bases; bases outside gene matches: 7. CDR3 amino acids: CASSPRLAGDTYNEQFF. CDR3 sequence (DNA): TGTGCCAGCAGCCCCCGACTAGCGGGGGACACCTACAATGAGCAGTTCTTC.

This clone was found once. The chain links TRBV9 to TRBJ1-1, with 10 bases matching TRBD1. Germline V lookup: CDR1 SGDLS, CDR2 YYNGEE. This CDR3 spans 17 amino acids. The V segment lost 2 bases and the J segment 11 bases; nucleotides outside the gene matches: 18. The CDR3 nucleotides are TGTGCCAGCAGCGTCGACGGTGGACAGGGGGTGAAAATTGAGGCTTTCTTT. This sequence encodes CASSVDGGQGVKIEAFF. Drawing the rest from reference TRBV9 and TRBJ1-1, the complete variable domain is DSGVTQTPKHLITATGQRVTLRCSPRSGDLSVYWYQQSLDQGLQFLIQYYNGEERAKGNILERFSAQQFPDLHSELNLSSLELGDSALYFCASSVDGGQGVKIEAFFGQGTRLTVV.

The CDR3 DNA is TGTGCCATCAGTGAGTCGGAGCTAGCGGGGAATAATGAGCAGTTCTTC. Its protein product is CAISESELAGNNEQFF. V and J are TRBV10-3 and TRBJ2-1; TRBD2 agrees at 9 bases. Germline V gene lookup returns CDR1 ENHRY and CDR2 SYGVKD. With 0 bases clipped from V and 7 bases from J, the junction kept 7 bases outside the gene matches. CDR3 length: 16 amino acids.

The V gene is TRBV2, the J gene TRBJ2-1; D gene unclear. The CDR3 runs to 10 residues. The germline V and J ends were trimmed by 6 bases and 14 bases, with 11 bases remaining between them. Germline assignment: CDR1 SNHLY and CDR2 FYNNEI. CDR3 nucleotide sequence: TGTGCCAGCAGCATCACAGAAGAGTTCTTC. It encodes CASSITEEFF.

V gene TRBV29-1 combines with J gene TRBJ2-7; 10 nucleotides match TRBD1. The V gene end was trimmed by 6 bases and the J gene end by 6 bases; junction bases not matched to a gene: 5. The CDR3 sequence is 12 residues long. The germline V gene encodes CDR1 SQVTM and CDR2 ANQGSEA. The CDR3 coding sequence is TGCAGCGTCCCGGGACAGGGGATCGAGCAGTACTTC. As protein: CSVPGQGIEQYF.

V is TRBV6-5 and J is TRBJ1-6; a weak D match, TRBD1 (5 bases). Germline V lookup: CDR1 MNHEY, CDR2 SVGAGI. V was trimmed by 5 bases and J by 11 bases, leaving 16 bases between them. CDR3 size: 14 residues. As DNA, the CDR3 is TGTGCCAGCAGTCTTGGGACGGGACTCCCACCCCTCCACTTT. Translated, it gives CASSLGTGLPPLHF.